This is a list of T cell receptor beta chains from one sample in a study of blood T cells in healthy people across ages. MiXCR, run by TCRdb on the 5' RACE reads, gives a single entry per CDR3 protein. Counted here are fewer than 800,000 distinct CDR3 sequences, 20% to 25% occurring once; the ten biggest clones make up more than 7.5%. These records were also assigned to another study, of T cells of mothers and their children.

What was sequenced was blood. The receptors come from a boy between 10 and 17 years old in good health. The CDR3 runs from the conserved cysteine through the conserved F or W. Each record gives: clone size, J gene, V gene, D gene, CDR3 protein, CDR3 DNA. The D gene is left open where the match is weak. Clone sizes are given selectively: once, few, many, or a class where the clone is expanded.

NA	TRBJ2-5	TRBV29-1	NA	CSVAEDGGFKQYF	TGCAGCGTCGCAGAAGACGGGGGTTTCAAGCAGTACTTC
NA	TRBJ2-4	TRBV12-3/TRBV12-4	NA	CASSLDRGAEAKNIQYF	TGTGCCAGCAGTTTAGATCGAGGGGCAGAAGCCAAAAACATTCAGTACTTC
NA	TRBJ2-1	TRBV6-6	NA	CASSYRPSDEQFF	TGTGCCAGCAGTTACCGGCCTAGCGATGAGCAGTTCTTC
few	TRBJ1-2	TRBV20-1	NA	CSARGTELNYGYTF	TGCAGTGCTAGAGGGACAGAACTTAACTATGGCTACACCTTC
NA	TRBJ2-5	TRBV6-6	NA	CASSYREHEGQYF	TGTGCCAGCAGTTACCGCGAACACGAGGGCCAGTACTTC
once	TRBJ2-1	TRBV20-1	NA	CSARAAPNEQFF	TGCAGTGCTAGAGCCGCCCCTAATGAGCAGTTCTTC
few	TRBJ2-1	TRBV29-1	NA	CSARDSHDDLSSYNEQFF	TGCAGCGCTAGGGACTCCCACGATGACTTAAGCTCCTACAATGAGCAGTTCTTC
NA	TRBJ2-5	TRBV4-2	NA	CASRNVGTNQETQYF	TGTGCCAGCAGAAACGTAGGGACGAACCAAGAGACCCAGTACTTC
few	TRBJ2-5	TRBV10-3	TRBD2	CATTRGDGQETQYF	TGTGCCACCACGCGGGGGGACGGCCAAGAGACCCAGTACTTC
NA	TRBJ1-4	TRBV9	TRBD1	CASSPDRGTDEKLFF	TGTGCCAGCAGCCCAGACAGGGGGACGGATGAAAAACTGTTTTTT
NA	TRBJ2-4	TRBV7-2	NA	CASSLGQGPEVIQYF	TGTGCCAGCAGCTTAGGACAAGGGCCGGAGGTCATTCAGTACTTC
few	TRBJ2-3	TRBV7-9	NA	CASSLLSSWDTQYF	TGTGCCAGCAGCCTACTAAGTTCCTGGGATACGCAGTATTTT
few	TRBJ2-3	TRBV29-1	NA	CSVVAPRVTGRDTQYF	TGCAGCGTTGTTGCCCCCCGGGTTACCGGACGAGATACGCAGTATTTT
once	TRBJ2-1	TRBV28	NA	CASSLRVGVPSYNEQFF	TGTGCCAGCAGTTTAAGAGTGGGGGTACCATCCTACAATGAGCAGTTCTTC
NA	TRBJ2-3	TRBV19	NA	CASSIAGDTDTQYF	TGTGCCAGTAGTATAGCGGGTGACACAGATACGCAGTATTTT
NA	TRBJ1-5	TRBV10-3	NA	CAISSQYSNQPQHF	TGTGCCATCAGTAGTCAGTATAGCAATCAGCCCCAGCATTTT
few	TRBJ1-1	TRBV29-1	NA	CSVDIQGLEAFF	TGCAGCGTTGACATACAGGGTTTAGAAGCTTTCTTT
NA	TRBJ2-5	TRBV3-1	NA	CASSQRGHQETQYF	TGTGCCAGCAGCCAACGGGGCCACCAAGAGACCCAGTACTTC
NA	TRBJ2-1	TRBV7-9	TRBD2	CASSLEAGINNEQFF	TGTGCCAGCAGCTTGGAAGCGGGGATTAACAATGAGCAGTTCTTC
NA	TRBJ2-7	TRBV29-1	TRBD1	CSVEERDRAPEQYF	TGCAGCGTTGAAGAGCGAGACAGGGCGCCCGAGCAGTACTTC
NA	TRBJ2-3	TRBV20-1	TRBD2	CSASGLAGPTDTQYF	TGCAGTGCTAGCGGGCTAGCGGGGCCCACAGATACGCAGTATTTT
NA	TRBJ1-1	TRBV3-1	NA	CASSQENRNTEAFF	TGTGCCAGCAGCCAAGAGAACCGGAACACTGAAGCTTTCTTT
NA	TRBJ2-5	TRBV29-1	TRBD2	CSVFSLIAGVMETQYF	TGCAGCGTTTTTTCTTTGATCGCGGGAGTTATGGAGACCCAGTACTTC
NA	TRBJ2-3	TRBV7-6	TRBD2	CASSLEGTSGSGTDTQYF	TGTGCCAGCAGCTTAGAGGGGACTAGCGGGAGTGGGACAGATACGCAGTATTTT
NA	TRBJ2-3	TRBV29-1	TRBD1	CSVEGNTQGISTDTQYF	TGCAGCGTTGAAGGCAATACACAGGGGATAAGCACAGATACGCAGTATTTT
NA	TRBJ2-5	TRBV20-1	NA	CSARDGSRQETQYF	TGCAGTGCTAGAGATGGCAGCCGACAAGAGACCCAGTACTTC
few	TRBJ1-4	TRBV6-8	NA	CASSFDGANEKLFF	TGTGCCAGCAGTTTCGACGGAGCTAATGAAAAACTGTTTTTT
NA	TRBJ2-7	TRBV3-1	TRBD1	CASSQGDSSLYEQYF	TGTGCCAGCAGCCAAGGGGACAGTTCGCTCTACGAGCAGTACTTC
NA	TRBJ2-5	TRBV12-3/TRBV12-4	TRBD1	CASGKQGARETQYF	TGTGCCAGCGGGAAGCAGGGGGCACGGGAGACCCAGTACTTC
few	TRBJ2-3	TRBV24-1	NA	CAIGTGPRATDTQYF	TGTGCCATCGGAACAGGGCCGAGGGCCACAGATACGCAGTATTTT
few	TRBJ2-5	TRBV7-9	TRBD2	CASSLDFGGLASQETQYF	TGTGCCAGCAGCTTAGATTTTGGGGGACTAGCGTCTCAAGAGACCCAGTACTTC
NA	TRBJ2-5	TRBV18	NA	CASSPPQPGAETQYF	TGTGCCAGCTCACCACCGCAACCGGGAGCTGAGACCCAGTACTTC
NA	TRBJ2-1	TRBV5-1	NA	CASSPSAVFSYNEQFF	TGCGCCAGCAGCCCCTCGGCGGTCTTCTCCTACAATGAGCAGTTCTTC
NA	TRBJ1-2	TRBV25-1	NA	CASSDFRGGGYTF	TGTGCCAGCAGTGATTTCCGGGGCGGGGGCTACACCTTC
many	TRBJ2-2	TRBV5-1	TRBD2	CASSLAGNTGELFF	TGTGCCAGCAGCTTAGCGGGGAACACCGGGGAGCTGTTTTTT
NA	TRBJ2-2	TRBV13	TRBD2	CASRPRGANTGELFF	TGTGCCAGCAGACCCCGGGGGGCGAACACCGGGGAGCTGTTTTTT
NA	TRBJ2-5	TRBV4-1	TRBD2	CASSLQSGGSTVKETQYF	TGCGCCAGCAGCCTCCAATCGGGGGGATCGACAGTCAAAGAGACCCAGTACTTC
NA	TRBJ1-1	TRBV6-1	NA	CASSDLLRQTNTEALF	TGTGCCAGCAGTGATCTTCTTCGGCAGACCAACACTGAAGCTCTCTTT
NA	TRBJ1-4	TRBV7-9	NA	CASSLRRVEKLFF	TGTGCCAGCAGCCTGAGGCGGGTGGAAAAACTGTTTTTT
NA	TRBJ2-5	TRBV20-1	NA	CSASHLQGKETQYF	TGCAGTGCTAGCCATTTACAAGGAAAAGAGACCCAGTACTTC
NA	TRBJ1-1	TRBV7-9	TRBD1	CAGETGSAEAFF	TGTGCCGGGGAGACAGGGAGCGCTGAAGCTTTCTTT
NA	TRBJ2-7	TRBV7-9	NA	CASSFSASYEQYF	TGTGCCAGCAGCTTCTCGGCTTCCTACGAGCAGTACTTC
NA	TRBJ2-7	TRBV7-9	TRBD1	CASSLNRQGAYEQYF	TGTGCCAGCAGCTTAAACAGACAGGGGGCCTACGAGCAGTACTTC
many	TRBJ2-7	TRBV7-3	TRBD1	CASSLLAGGSYEQYF	TGTGCCAGCAGCTTATTGGCAGGGGGCTCCTACGAGCAGTACTTC
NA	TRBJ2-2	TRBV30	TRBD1	CAWIRGLDNAGELFF	TGTGCCTGGATCAGGGGGCTAGATAATGCCGGGGAGCTGTTTTTT
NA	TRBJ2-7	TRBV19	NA	CASSIAELYEQYF	TGTGCCAGTAGTATCGCAGAGCTCTACGAGCAGTACTTC
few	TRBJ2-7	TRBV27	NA	CASSPMMLASYEQYF	TGTGCCAGCAGTCCGATGATGTTAGCTTCGTACGAGCAGTACTTC
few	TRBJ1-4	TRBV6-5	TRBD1	CASSSTGAINEKLFF	TGTGCCAGCAGTTCGACAGGGGCGATTAATGAAAAACTGTTTTTT
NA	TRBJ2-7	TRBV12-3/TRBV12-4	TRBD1	CASSSRTGTEYEQYF	TGTGCCAGCAGTTCAAGAACCGGGACAGAATACGAGCAGTACTTC
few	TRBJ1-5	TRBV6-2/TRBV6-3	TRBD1	CASRTGGLGNQPQHF	TGTGCCAGCAGAACAGGGGGCTTGGGCAATCAGCCCCAGCATTTT
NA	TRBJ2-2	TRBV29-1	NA	CSVVQDPGELFF	TGCAGCGTTGTTCAGGATCCCGGGGAGCTGTTTTTT
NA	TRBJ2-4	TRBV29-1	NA	CSALGLGGDIQYF	TGCAGCGCTCTCGGACTTGGCGGTGACATTCAGTACTTC
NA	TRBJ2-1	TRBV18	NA	CASSADVDEQFF	TGTGCCAGCTCAGCCGATGTGGATGAGCAGTTCTTC
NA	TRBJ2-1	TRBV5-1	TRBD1	CASSEGQGPPLDEQFF	TGCGCCAGCAGCGAAGGACAGGGGCCACCGCTCGATGAGCAGTTCTTC
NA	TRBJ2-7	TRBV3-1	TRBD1	CASSQAGQGIREQYF	TGTGCCAGCAGCCAAGCGGGACAGGGGATAAGGGAGCAGTACTTC
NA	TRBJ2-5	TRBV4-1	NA	CASSQGHLEETQYF	TGCGCCAGCAGCCAAGGGCACCTAGAAGAGACCCAGTACTTC
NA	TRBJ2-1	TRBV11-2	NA	CASSLDGKATNEQFF	TGTGCCAGCAGCTTAGATGGTAAAGCGACTAATGAGCAGTTCTTC
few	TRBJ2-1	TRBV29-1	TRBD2	CSVLGGLAGVGNEQFF	TGCAGCGTTCTGGGGGGTTTAGCGGGAGTTGGGAATGAGCAGTTCTTC
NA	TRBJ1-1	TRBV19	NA	CASRMSGTEAFF	TGTGCCAGTAGGATGAGTGGTACTGAAGCTTTCTTT
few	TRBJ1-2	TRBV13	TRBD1	CASSLRTGQHYGYTF	TGTGCCAGCAGCCTCAGGACAGGGCAACACTATGGCTACACCTTC